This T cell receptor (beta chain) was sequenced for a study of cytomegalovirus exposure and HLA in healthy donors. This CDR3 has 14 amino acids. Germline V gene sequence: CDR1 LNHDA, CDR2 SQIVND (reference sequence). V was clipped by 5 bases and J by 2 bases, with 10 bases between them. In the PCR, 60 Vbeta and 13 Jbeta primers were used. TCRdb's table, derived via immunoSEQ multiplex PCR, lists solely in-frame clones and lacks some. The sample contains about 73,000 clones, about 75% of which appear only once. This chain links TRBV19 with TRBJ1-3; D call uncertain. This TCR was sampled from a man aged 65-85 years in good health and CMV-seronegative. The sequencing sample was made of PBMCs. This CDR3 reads CASSGRVTGNTIYF. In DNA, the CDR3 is TGTGCCAGTAGTGGTCGCGTAACTGGAAACACCATATATTTT. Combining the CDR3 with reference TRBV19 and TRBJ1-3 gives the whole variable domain DGGITQSPKYLFRKEGQNVTLSCEQNLNHDAMYWYRQDPGQGLRLIYYSQIVNDFQKGDIAEGYSVSREKKESFPLTVTSAQKNPTAFYLCASSGRVTGNTIYFGEGSWLTVV.